Given below is one T cell receptor beta chain in context. The data were taken from a study of patients and donors after allogeneic stem cell transplantation. The J segment lost 8 bases and the V segment lost 6 bases, leaving 7 bases of the junction unmatched. From germline, CDR1 is SQVTM and CDR2 ANQGSEA. The CDR3 extends over 12 amino acids. TCRdb reprocessed the RT-PCR reads with MiXCR, giving one entry per CDR3 protein. The sample gives 900,000 to 1,000,000 distinct CDR3 sequences, around 17% of which show up once; 6% is in the top ten. The source material was blood, either unsorted or a sorted T cell fraction (not recorded which). The V and J genes are TRBV29-1 and TRBJ1-2; TRBD1 aligns across 9 bases. The clonotype was recovered from a human donor who was either an allogeneic HSCT recipient or a stem cell or donor lymphocyte infusion donor (not recorded which). It is not recorded whose cells these are; they may come from a transplant donor. CDR3 residues: CSVPGQGRGYTF. The CDR3 nucleotides read TGCAGCGTCCCGGGACAGGGTCGCGGCTACACCTTC.